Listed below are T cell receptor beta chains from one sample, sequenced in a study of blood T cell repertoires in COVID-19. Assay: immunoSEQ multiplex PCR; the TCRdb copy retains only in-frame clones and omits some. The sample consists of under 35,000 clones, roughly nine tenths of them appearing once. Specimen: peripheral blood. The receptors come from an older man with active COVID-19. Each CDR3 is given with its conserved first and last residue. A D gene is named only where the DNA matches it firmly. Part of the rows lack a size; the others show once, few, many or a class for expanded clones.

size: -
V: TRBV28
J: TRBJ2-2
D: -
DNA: TGTGCCAGCAGTTTATTCGCCTATACCACCGGGGAGCTGTTTTTT
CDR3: CASSLFAYTTGELFF

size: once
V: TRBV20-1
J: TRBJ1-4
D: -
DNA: TGCAGTGCTAGTAACCGGTTGCATAATGAAAAACTGTTTTTT
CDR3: CSASNRLHNEKLFF

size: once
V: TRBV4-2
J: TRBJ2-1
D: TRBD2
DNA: TGTGCCAGCAGCGGGAGCCCAGCGGGAGAGCAGTTCTTC
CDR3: CASSGSPAGEQFF

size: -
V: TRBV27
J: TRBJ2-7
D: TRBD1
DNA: TGTGCCAGCAGTCCGCTCGGACAGGGTTTCTCCTACGAGCAGTACTTC
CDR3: CASSPLGQGFSYEQYF

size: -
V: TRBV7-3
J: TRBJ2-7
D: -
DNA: TGTGCCAGCAGCCCGTCTGGGGACAAAGACTACGAGCAGTACTTC
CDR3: CASSPSGDKDYEQYF

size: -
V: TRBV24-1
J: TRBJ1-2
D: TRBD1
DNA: TGTGCCACCAGTGATTCCTGGACAGGCAACTATGGCTACACCTTC
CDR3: CATSDSWTGNYGYTF

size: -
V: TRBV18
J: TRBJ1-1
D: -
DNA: TGTGCCAGCTCGGTAGACGGGGTTCTTTTGAACACTGAAGCTTTCTTT
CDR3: CASSVDGVLLNTEAFF

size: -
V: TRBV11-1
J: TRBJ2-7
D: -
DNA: TGTGCCAGCAGCCAAAGAGAAATCTCCTACGAGCAGTACTTC
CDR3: CASSQREISYEQYF

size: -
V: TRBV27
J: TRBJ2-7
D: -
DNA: TGTGCCAGCAGTTTAACTACTTCCTACGAGCAGTACTTC
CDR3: CASSLTTSYEQYF

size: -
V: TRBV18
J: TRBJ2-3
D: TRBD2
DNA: TGTGCCAGCTCACCCCTTAGCGGGAGTGCTGGAGATACGCAGTATTTT
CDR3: CASSPLSGSAGDTQYF

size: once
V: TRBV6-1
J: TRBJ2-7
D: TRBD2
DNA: TGTGCCAGCAGTGAAGCGCGGGGGGCGGGTTACGAGCAGTACTTC
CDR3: CASSEARGAGYEQYF

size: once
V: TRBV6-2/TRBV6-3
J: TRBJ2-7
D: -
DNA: TGTGCCAGCAGTTCCCGACAGGCCTACGAGCAGTACTTC
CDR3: CASSSRQAYEQYF

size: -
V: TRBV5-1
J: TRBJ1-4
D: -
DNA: TGCGCCAGCAGCTTGGAGGGGCTTGCAACTAATGAAAAACTGTTTTTT
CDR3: CASSLEGLATNEKLFF

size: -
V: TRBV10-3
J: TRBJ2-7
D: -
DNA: TGTGCCATCAGTGAGTCAAACTCGGCCTACGAGCAGTACTTC
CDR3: CAISESNSAYEQYF

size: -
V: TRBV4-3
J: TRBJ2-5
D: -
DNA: TGCGCCAGCAGCCAAGAGTCGTCAGGGTGGGGAGAGACCCAGTACTTC
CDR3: CASSQESSGWGETQYF

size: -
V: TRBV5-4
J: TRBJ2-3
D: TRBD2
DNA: TGTGCCAGCAGCCTCAGACTAGCGGGAGGCGTAGATACGCAGTATTTT
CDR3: CASSLRLAGGVDTQYF

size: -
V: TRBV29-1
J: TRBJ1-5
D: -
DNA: TGCAGCGTTGGGGAGGGCATTAGCAATCAGCCCCAGCATTTT
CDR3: CSVGEGISNQPQHF

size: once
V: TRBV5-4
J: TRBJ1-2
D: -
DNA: TGTGCCAGCAGCTTTGGACAGACATTTAACTATGGCTACACCTTC
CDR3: CASSFGQTFNYGYTF

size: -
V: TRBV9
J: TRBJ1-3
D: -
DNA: TGTGCCAGCAGCGTCTACTCTGACAGTGGAAACACCATATATTTT
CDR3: CASSVYSDSGNTIYF

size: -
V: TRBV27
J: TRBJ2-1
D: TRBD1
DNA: TGTGCCCCAGGTGAGGGACAGAACTACAATGAGCAGTTCTTC
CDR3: CAPGEGQNYNEQFF

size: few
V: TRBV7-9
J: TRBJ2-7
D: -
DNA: TGTGCCAGCACCAAGGACAGTCGGTACGAGCAGTACTTC
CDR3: CASTKDSRYEQYF

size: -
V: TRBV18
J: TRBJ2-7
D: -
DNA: TGTGCCAGCTCACCTCCGGGACTTAAGGAGCAGTACTTC
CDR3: CASSPPGLKEQYF

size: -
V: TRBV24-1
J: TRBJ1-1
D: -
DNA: TGTGCCACCAGTAGCCAGGGCGTGAACACTGAAGCTTTCTTT
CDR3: CATSSQGVNTEAFF

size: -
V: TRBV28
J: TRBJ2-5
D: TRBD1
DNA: TGTGCCAGCAGTTTGGGGACAGGGGAAGAGACCCAGTACTTC
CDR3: CASSLGTGEETQYF

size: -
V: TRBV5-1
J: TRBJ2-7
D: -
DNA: TGCGCCAGCAGCTTGGAGCCGGGTATCTCCTACGAGCAGTACTTC
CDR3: CASSLEPGISYEQYF

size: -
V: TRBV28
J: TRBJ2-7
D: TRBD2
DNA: TGTGCCAGCAGTTTAAGCGGGGGTGCCTACGAGCAGTACTTC
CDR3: CASSLSGGAYEQYF

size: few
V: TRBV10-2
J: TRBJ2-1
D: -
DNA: TGCGCCAGCAGTGAGTCAGGGGTCTACAATGAGCAGTTCTTC
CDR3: CASSESGVYNEQFF

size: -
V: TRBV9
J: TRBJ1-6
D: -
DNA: TGTGCCAGCAGCGTAACGGGTGAGTCGAATTCACCCCTCCACTTT
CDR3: CASSVTGESNSPLHF

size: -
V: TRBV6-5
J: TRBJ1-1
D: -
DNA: TGTGCCAGCAGTTCCCCCGGACGGGGGTTGAACACTGAAGCTTTCTTT
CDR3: CASSSPGRGLNTEAFF

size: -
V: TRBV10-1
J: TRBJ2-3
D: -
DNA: TGCGCCAGCAGTGACCCTCAGGGGAGCACAGATACGCAGTATTTT
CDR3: CASSDPQGSTDTQYF

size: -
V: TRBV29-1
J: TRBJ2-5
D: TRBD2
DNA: TGCAGCGTAATTGGGGGAGGGAGTGTGATAAGAGGAGAGACCCAGTACTTC
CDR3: CSVIGGGSVIRGETQYF

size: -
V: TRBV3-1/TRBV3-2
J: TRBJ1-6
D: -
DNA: TGTGCCAGCAGCCAAGGAACGGGGATTAATTCACCCCTCCACTTT
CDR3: CASSQGTGINSPLHF

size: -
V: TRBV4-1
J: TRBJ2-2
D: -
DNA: TGCGCCAGCAGCCAAGTGCCGGGACAGAACACCGGGGAGCTGTTTTTT
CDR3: CASSQVPGQNTGELFF

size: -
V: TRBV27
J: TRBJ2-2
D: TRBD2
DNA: TGTGCCAGCAGCCGGACTAGCGGGAGAACCCGCACCGGGGAGCTGTTTTTT
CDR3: CASSRTSGRTRTGELFF

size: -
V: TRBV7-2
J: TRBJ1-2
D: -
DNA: TGTGCCAGCAGCTTGCAGGTAGTGAACTATGGCTACACCTTC
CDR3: CASSLQVVNYGYTF

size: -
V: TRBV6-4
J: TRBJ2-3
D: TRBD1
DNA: TGTGCCAGCAGTGACTCCCCCAGGGGGGATACGCAGTATTTT
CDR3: CASSDSPRGDTQYF

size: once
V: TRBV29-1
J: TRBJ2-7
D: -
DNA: TGCAGCGTTAAAGGGGGTCAGGGTTTTCTCGAGCAGTACTTC
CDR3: CSVKGGQGFLEQYF

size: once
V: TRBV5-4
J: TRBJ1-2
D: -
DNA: TGTGCCAGCAGCCCCGCGGGATCCTATGGCTACACCTTC
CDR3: CASSPAGSYGYTF

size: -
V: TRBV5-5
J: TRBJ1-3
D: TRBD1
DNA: TGTGCCAGCAGCTTGGACAGGGGGTCGTCTGGAAACACCATATATTTT
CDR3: CASSLDRGSSGNTIYF

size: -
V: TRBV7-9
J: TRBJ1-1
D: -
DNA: TGTGCCGCCAGGGCAGGTAACACTGAAGCTTTCTTT
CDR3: CAARAGNTEAFF

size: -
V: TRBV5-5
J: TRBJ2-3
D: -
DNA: TGTGCCAGCAGCTCTACAGATACGCAGTATTTT
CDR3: CASSSTDTQYF

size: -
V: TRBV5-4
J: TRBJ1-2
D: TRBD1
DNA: TGTGCCAGCAGCTCTGAGGGGGCGTTTGGCTACACCTTC
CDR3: CASSSEGAFGYTF

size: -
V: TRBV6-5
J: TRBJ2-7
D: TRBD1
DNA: TGTGCCAGCAGTTACGTAACAGGGGGGGAGCAGTACTTC
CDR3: CASSYVTGGEQYF

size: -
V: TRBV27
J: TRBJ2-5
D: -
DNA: TGTGCCAGCAGTCACCGGGATACACAAGAGACCCAGTACTTC
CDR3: CASSHRDTQETQYF

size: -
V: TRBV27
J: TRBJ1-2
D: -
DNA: TGTGCCAGCAGTTGGGGGGTAGACAGAGGCTACACCTTC
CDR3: CASSWGVDRGYTF